These T cell receptor beta chains were read from a single sample in a study of cytomegalovirus exposure and HLA in healthy donors. The table came from immunoSEQ multiplex PCR; TCRdb's copy has only in-frame clones and leaves some out. In the table there are over 110,000 clones, around nine tenths of which are singletons. Sequenced material: PBMCs. The source is a man between 18 and 29 years old in good health and CMV-seropositive. CDR3s include the opening cysteine and the closing phenylalanine or tryptophan.

>TRBV18
CASSLQQGTTYEQYF
>TRBV18
CASSPTGLNTEAFF
>TRBV4-1
CASSQVRVNTEAFF
>TRBV2
CASSEAGGGIAGELFF
>TRBV7-9
CASSPHPRTGDSPLHF
>TRBV29-1
CSVDLGASGGARNEQFF
>TRBV9
CASSVGLAKYSEQYF
>TRBV5-4
CASSLLWGGNYEQYF
>TRBV5-1
CASSLAGTSDSTDTQYF
>TRBV18
CASSRIGGAEAFF
>TRBV4-2
CASSQDSPGSSGGYTF
>TRBV5-1
CASSPTVTNTGELFF
>TRBV6-5
CASSSRDRAYEQYF
>TRBV19
CASSSGGLGTQYF
>TRBV2
CASSLYSQETQYF
>TRBV11-3
CASSEDRGNTEAFF
>TRBV5-5
CASSLGSQAQYF
>TRBV14
CASSLLGTQETQYF
>TRBV29-1
CSVDGQDYGYTF
>TRBV5-1
CASSLTGQNTGELFF
>TRBV19
CASSRRSSPNQPQHF
>TRBV5-6
CASSTIETQYF
>TRBV23-1
CASSQSRAIWAGETQYF
>TRBV7-3
CASSSTSYNEQFF
>TRBV7-2
CASSPFLGGNIQYF
>TRBV29-1
CSVGQQEADYEQYF
>TRBV5-8
CASSLGTGTDPDTQYF
>TRBV5-4
CASSLSGGLAGGDTQYF
>TRBV19
CASRKRETSYEQYF
>TRBV2
CASSVGTTNTGELFF
>TRBV30
CAWLPSGISSYEQYF
>TRBV6-5
CASRSGAQTNEKLFF
>TRBV28
CASSQANTEAFF
>TRBV5-1
CASSWLVAGGPSGTYEQYF
>TRBV6-5
CASSYKNGNTEAFF
>TRBV7-3
CASSLTPTSGAGELFF
>TRBV2
CASSNDRVADGYTF
>TRBV6-5
CASSYDTPTEAFF
>TRBV6-4
CASSPRGDTDTQYF
>TRBV19
CASSIRGAQYF
>TRBV29-1
CSVEGRTGFGYTF